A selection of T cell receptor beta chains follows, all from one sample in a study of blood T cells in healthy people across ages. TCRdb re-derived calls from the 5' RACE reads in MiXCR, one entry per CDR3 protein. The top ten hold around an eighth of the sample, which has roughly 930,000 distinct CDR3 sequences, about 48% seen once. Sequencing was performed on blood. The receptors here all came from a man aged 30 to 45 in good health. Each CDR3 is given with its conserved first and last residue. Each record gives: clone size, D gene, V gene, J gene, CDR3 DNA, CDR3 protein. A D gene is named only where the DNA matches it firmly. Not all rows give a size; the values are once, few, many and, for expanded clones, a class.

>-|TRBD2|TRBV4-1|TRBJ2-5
TGCGCCAGCAGCCATCCCGGACTAGCGGGGGGTCGAACCTACGGGCAGTACTTC
CASSHPGLAGGRTYGQYF
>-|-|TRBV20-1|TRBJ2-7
TGCAGTGCCAGTCATCACGAGCAGTACTTC
CSASHHEQYF
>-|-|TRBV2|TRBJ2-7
TGTGCCAGCAGACCTCGATGGGGGGTACAGGGAAGCTACGAGCAGTACTTC
CASRPRWGVQGSYEQYF
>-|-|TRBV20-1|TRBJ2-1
TGCAGTGCTGTGCCCGGGACCAACTACAATGGGCAGTTCTTC
CSAVPGTNYNGQFF
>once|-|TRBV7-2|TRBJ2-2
TGTGCCAGCAGTCCCGACATCACACCGAACACCGGGGAGCTGTTTTTT
CASSPDITPNTGELFF
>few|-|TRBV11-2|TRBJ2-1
TGTGCCAGCAGCGCCCAGTCGTACAATGAGCAGTTCTTC
CASSAQSYNEQFF
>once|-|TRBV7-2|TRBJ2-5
TGTGCCAGCAGCTTCCCAAAGGGAACAGCCACTCAGTACTTC
CASSFPKGTATQYF
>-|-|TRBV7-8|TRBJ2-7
TGTGCCAGCAGCTTAGCCAGGGCCGGGAATGAGCAGTACTTC
CASSLARAGNEQYF
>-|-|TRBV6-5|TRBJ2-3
TGTGCCAGCAGTTACTCGGCGGGGCCCACAGATACGCAGTATTTT
CASSYSAGPTDTQYF
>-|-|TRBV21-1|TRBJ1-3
TGTGCCAGCAGTCCCAGTCCGACGGAACAAGGTTCTGGAAACACCATATATTTT
CASSPSPTEQGSGNTIYF
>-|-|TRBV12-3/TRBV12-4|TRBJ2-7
TGTGCCAGCAGGAACACGGGACGGATCCACGAGCAGTACTTC
CASRNTGRIHEQYF
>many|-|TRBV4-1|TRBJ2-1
TGCGCCAGCAGCCAGGGTTCTTCCGGGTACTCCTACAATGAGCAGTTCTTC
CASSQGSSGYSYNEQFF
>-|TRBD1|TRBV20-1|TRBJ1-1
TGCAGTGCTGACAGGGGGCTCACTGAAGCTTTCTTT
CSADRGLTEAFF
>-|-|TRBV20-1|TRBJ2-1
TGCAGTGCTAGACAGATTGGGAGAAACGAGCAGTTCTTC
CSARQIGRNEQFF
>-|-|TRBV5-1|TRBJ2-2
TGCGCCAGCAGGTTGACAGGACGAGGCGGGGAGCTGTTTTTT
CASRLTGRGGELFF
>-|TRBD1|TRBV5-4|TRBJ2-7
TGTGCCAGCAGCCCAGCGGACAGGGCGGGTTACGAGCAGTACTTC
CASSPADRAGYEQYF
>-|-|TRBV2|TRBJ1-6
TGTGCTAGCAGTGAAAGGGACACCTATTCACCCCTCCACTTT
CASSERDTYSPLHF
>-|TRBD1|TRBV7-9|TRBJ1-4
TGTGCCAGCAGCGCCGGACAGGGAGGTTTTGAAAAACTGTTTTTT
CASSAGQGGFEKLFF
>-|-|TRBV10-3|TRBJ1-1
TGTGCCATCAGTGAGAAGGAGATGAACACTGAAGCTTTCTTT
CAISEKEMNTEAFF
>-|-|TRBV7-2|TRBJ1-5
TGTGCCAGCAGCTTAGACGGGCCTCCGAGGGCCCAGCATTTT
CASSLDGPPRAQHF
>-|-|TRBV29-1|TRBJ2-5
TGCATCGTTTTGATGGGGGACCGGGAGCAGTACTTC
CIVLMGDREQYF
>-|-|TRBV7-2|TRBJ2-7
TGTGCCAGCAGCAGCAGGGAACCGTTATCCGGGCAGTACTTC
CASSSREPLSGQYF
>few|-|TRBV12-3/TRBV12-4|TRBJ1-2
TGTGCCAGCATCGAAAATGAGGGGATCACCCGCTATGGCTACACCTTC
CASIENEGITRYGYTF
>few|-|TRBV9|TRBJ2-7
TGTGCCAGCAGCGTACCAGGGAACGAGCAGTACTTC
CASSVPGNEQYF
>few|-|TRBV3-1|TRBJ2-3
TGTGCCAGCAGCCAACAAGACTGGGGCGCAGAGGGTACGCAGTATTTT
CASSQQDWGAEGTQYF
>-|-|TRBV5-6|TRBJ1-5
TGTGCCAGCAGCTTGGGGAGCGGGACCGCGAATCAGCCCCAGCATTTT
CASSLGSGTANQPQHF
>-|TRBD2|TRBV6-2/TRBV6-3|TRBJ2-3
TGTGCCAGCAGAGAAACGGGACTAGCGGGGACAGATACGCAGTATTTT
CASRETGLAGTDTQYF
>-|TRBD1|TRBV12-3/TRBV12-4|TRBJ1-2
TGTGCCAGCAGTCACAGGGGGGCTAACTATGGCTACACCTTC
CASSHRGANYGYTF
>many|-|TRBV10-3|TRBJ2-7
TGTGCCACTTATCCAGGGTTCGAAGCATCCTACGAGCAGTACTTC
CATYPGFEASYEQYF
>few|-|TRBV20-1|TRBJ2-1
TGCAGTGCTAGAGCTGTCAGGGCGGGGAAGAACTCCTACAATGAGCAGTTCTTC
CSARAVRAGKNSYNEQFF
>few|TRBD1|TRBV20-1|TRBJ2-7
TGCGGAGGACAGGGTCCCAACGAGCAGTACTTC
CGGQGPNEQYF
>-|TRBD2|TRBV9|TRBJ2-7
TGTACCAGCAGCCCTTCGGGGACTAGCGGATTCTACGAGCAGTACTTC
CTSSPSGTSGFYEQYF
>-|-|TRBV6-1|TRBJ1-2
TGTGCCAGCCCTTCATGGCAGGCCCTCCTAACTATAATTGGCTACACCTTC
CASPSWQALLTIIGYTF
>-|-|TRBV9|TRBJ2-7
TGTGCCAGCAGCGTAGGAGCGGGCTACGCCTACGAGCAGTACTTC
CASSVGAGYAYEQYF
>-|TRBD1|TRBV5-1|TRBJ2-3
TGCGCCAGCAGCTTGGAACAGGGGGCAGATACGCAGTATTTT
CASSLEQGADTQYF
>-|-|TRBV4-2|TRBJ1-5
TGTGCCAGCAGCCAAGAACAGACAGGCCAACATCAGCCCCAGCATTTT
CASSQEQTGQHQPQHF
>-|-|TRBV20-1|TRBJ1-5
TGCAGTGCTAGAGCTCCCAGGGGTCCTAGCAATCAGCCCCAGCATTTT
CSARAPRGPSNQPQHF
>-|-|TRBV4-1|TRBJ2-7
TGCGCCAGCAGCCAAGATTGGAGAGGGGAGCAGTACTTC
CASSQDWRGEQYF
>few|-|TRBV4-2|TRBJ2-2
TGTGCCAGCAGCCAAGATTTGACTACCACCGGGGAGCTGTTTTTT
CASSQDLTTTGELFF
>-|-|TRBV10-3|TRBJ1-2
TGTGCCATCAGTGAGGCCAGGGGCCTCTTTGGCTACACCTTC
CAISEARGLFGYTF
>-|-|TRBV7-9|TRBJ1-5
TGTGCCAGCAGCTTAGCGTTTGAGTCACAGGGTTGGAATCAGCCCCAGCATTTT
CASSLAFESQGWNQPQHF
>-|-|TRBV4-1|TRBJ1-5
TGCGCCAGCAGCCAAGAAGGGACGGTAGGGCAGCCCCAGCATTTT
CASSQEGTVGQPQHF
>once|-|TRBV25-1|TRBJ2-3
TGTGCCAGCAACACCGGCGGTTACACAGATACGCAGTATTTT
CASNTGGYTDTQYF
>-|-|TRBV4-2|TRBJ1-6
TGTGCCAGCAGCCAGAGGTCGACAGAGTATAATTCACCCCTCCACTTT
CASSQRSTEYNSPLHF
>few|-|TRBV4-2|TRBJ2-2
TGTGCCAGCAGCCAACTTGCGGGTGACACCGGGGAGCTGTTTTTT
CASSQLAGDTGELFF
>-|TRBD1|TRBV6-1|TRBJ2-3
TGTGCCAGCAGTGAAACGTGGACAGGGGGCACAGATACGCAGTATTTT
CASSETWTGGTDTQYF
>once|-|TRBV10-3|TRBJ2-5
TGTGCCATCAGGGAGAGACCGGTCGAGACCCAGTACTTC
CAIRERPVETQYF
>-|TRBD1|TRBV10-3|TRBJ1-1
TGTGCCATCAGTGACTCAGACAGGGGGGGTACTGAAGCTTTCTTT
CAISDSDRGGTEAFF
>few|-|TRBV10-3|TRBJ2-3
TGTGCCATCAGCGCGACAGTAATACTCACAGATACGCAGTATTTT
CAISATVILTDTQYF
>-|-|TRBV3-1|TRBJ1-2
TGTGCCAGCAGCCAATCCATGGCTAACTATGGCTACACCTTC
CASSQSMANYGYTF
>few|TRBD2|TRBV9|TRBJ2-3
TGTGCCAGCAGTAGCGGGGAAATCACAGATACGCAGTATTTT
CASSSGEITDTQYF
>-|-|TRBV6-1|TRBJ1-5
TGTGCCAGCAGGTTGGGATGGAGGGCTAGCAATCAGCCCCAGCATTTT
CASRLGWRASNQPQHF
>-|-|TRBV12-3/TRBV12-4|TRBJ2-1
TGTGCCAGCAGTGTAGCGGCTGATGAGCAGTTCTTC
CASSVAADEQFF
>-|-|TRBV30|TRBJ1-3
TGTGCCTGGAATCCCCCGGGACCCAGAAACACCATATATTTT
CAWNPPGPRNTIYF
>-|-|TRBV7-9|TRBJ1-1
TGTGCCAGCAGCTTTCCCAGGACCCCAGCCAGCACTGAAGCTTTCTTT
CASSFPRTPASTEAFF
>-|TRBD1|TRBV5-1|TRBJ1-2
TGCGCCAGCAGCTTAGGGGACAGGGAGGTCGCTGGCTACACCTTC
CASSLGDREVAGYTF
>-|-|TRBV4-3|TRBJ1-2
TGCGCCAGCAGCCAAGACTCAGCGAACTATGGCTACACCTTC
CASSQDSANYGYTF
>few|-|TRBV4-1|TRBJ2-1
TGCGCCAGCAGCCCCGTATGGGATGAGCAGTTCTTC
CASSPVWDEQFF
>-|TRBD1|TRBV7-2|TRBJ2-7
TGTGCCAGCAGCTTACCAGGGGGAAACACCTACGAGCAGTACTTC
CASSLPGGNTYEQYF